This T cell receptor beta chain came from a study of beta chain features in type 1 diabetes (dated by TCRdb to 2016 to 2018). Regarding the research as a whole: Mean age, gender distribution, total cell number and subset yield did not differ between patients and healthy donors. Regulatory and stem cell-like memory subsets were isolated from only 8 patients and about eight healthy donors, whereas naive and central memory subsets came from all 30 or so donors. In the study, recently diagnosed type 1 diabetes patients and matched healthy donors were compared on the TCRB repertoires of their sorted circulating CD4+ T cell subsets. A total of roughly 100 million sorted cells were examined across all samples, and a strong correlation was observed between cell number per subset and RNA yield. Overall study results and their limits: Naive, central memory and regulatory TCRB repertoires appeared to be more alike among patients than among healthy donors. Sequencing cDNA rather than genomic DNA could over-represent highly expressing activated cells, although activation and CD3 levels did not differ between groups. Shorter templates might have been favored by PCR, but patient and control samples were amplified and corrected together, so both groups would have been affected equally by any skew. Because small numbers of individuals were included in the HLA sub-analyses, any influence of HLA type on TCRB rearrangement was left unresolved. Patients with type 1 diabetes made fewer insertions and deleted more nucleotides at VDJ recombination sites, implying thymic rearrangement abnormalities. A moderate but significant shortening of TCRB CDR3 length was observed in type 1 diabetes patients in all four CD4+ subsets.

Points on this clone: No cognate antigen has been identified for it. The record has no base qualities; no much larger clone is one base away.

From each donor, a single peripheral blood sample of about 100 mL on average was drawn into heparinised tubes. Naive, central memory, regulatory and stem cell-like memory CD4+ T cells were sorted on a BD FACSAria II using a panel including CD45RO, CCR7, CD25, CD127, CD95 and CD27. Purity was above 95% for every sorted population. PBMCs were isolated right away by Lymphoprep density gradient centrifugation and were stained directly, without culture. Samples were stained and sorted in pairs, with one healthy donor and one patient per experiment, so that batch effects were minimized. The entire isolated RNA was reverse transcribed using the High Capacity cDNA Reverse Transcription Kit, and thus expressed TCRB transcripts were sequenced. Naive, central memory and regulatory T cell samples underwent deep immunoSEQ sequencing, averaging about 3.57 million total reads per sample. After sorted cells were lysed in RLT buffer, RNA was extracted with DNase-treated RNeasy Micro or Mini kits, with the choice depending on cell number. Each cell subset was processed separately to prevent cross-contamination, with patient and healthy donor samples processed together. The immunoSEQ multiplex PCR was used to amplify TCRB sequences from cDNA, yielding 87-bp fragments that span the CDR3 region. Sequencing of the amplicons was performed on the Illumina HiSeq platform. As for the authors' bioinformatics: Synthetic template baselines were used to correct PCR bias computationally, reads within Hamming distance 2 were collapsed together, and singletons that could not be merged were discarded. Reads were aligned against IMGT to assign V, D and J genes, CDR3 length and insertions or deletions at six rearrangement sites. Within each subset, clonotype counts were normalized to the number of sorted cells before true diversity and Gini coefficients were calculated with the tcR R package. The overlap coefficient, calculated on TCRB nucleotide sequences, was used to measure repertoire sharing. As a proxy for the pre-selection repertoire, out-of-frame TCRB sequences from naive cells were analyzed. TCRdb provides this immuneACCESS table in a form limited to in-frame rearrangements. Some clones are lacking; in checked studies, under half of them reflect an unresolved V gene, and why the rest are absent is not known. V and J calls and clone size are those listed in that table; D and trimming were worked out from the DNA. Present in this sample are about 470,000 clones, around 30% of which were seen just once. The top ten clonotypes cover about 0.065% of the sample.

CDR1 and CDR2 are read off the germline V gene as LGHNA and YNFKEQ. Including the terminal cysteine and phenylalanine, the CDR3 comprises 16 residues. Of all the DNA, just the CDR3 is kept, 48 bases in frame from base 1. V loses 3 bases, J loses 0 bases, and the germline ends lie 15 bases apart. The rearranged segments are TRBV4-2 and TRBJ2-7, and the D gene may be TRBD1, 5 bases matching. The TCR comes from a man aged 18 to 35 in good health. Sample: naive CD4+ T cells from blood. The cell subset or site label of this sample denotes: true naive CD4+ T cells. Here is the DNA: TGTGCCAGCAGCCAGGGGCGGTGGGGTAGCTCCTACGAGCAGTACTTC. The resulting protein is CASSQGRWGSSYEQYF.